These 20 T cell receptor beta chains were all obtained from the same sample, sequenced in a study of brain T cells in children with intractable seizures. Here immunoSEQ multiplex PCR was the method, and the copy in TCRdb shows in-frame clones only, minus some. The sample holds fewer than 150,000 clones, around 94% seen once. Sequenced material: peripheral blood, taken at surgery. These receptors came from a boy under three years old with hemimegalencephaly and intractable seizures.

The chain links TRBV5-1 to TRBJ2-6; 8 positions match TRBD1. This CDR3 comprises 16 residues. Trimming removed 1 base from V and 2 bases from J; junction bases left unmatched: 2. CDR1 is SGHRS and CDR2 is YFSETQ in the germline V gene. The CDR3 here is CASSLPGQAGANVLTF. For the CDR3, the DNA is TGCGCCAGCAGCTTGCCGGGACAGGCTGGGGCCAACGTCCTGACTTTC.

This clone was detected once. The chain joins TRBV28 to TRBJ1-6; the match to TRBD1 covers 8 bases. This CDR3 has 12 residues. Germline V gene data show CDR1 as MDHEN and CDR2 as SYDVKM. The ends lost 11 bases at V and 10 bases at J; junction bases unmatched: 7. This CDR3 is CAAGQVGSPLHF. DNA for the CDR3: TGTGCCGCGGGACAGGTTGGATCACCCCTCCACTTT.

The chain uses TRBV5-1 and TRBJ2-1; 7 positions match TRBD2. There are 16 residues in the CDR3. The V gene's germline CDR1 is SGHRS and CDR2 YFSETQ. V lost 0 bases, J lost 8 bases, and 11 bases stayed unmatched. CDR3 nucleotide sequence: TGCGCCAGCAGCTTGGTGGTCCTAGCGGAGGGCGATGAGCAGTTCTTC. As protein: CASSLVVLAEGDEQFF. The variable domain in full, completed from reference TRBV5-1 and TRBJ2-1, reads KAGVTQTPRYLIKTRGQQVTLSCSPISGHRSVSWYQQTPGQGLQFLFEYFSETQRNKGNFPGRFSGRQFSNSRSEMNVSTLELGDSALYLCASSLVVLAEGDEQFFGPGTRLTVL.

The rearrangement links TRBV19 to TRBJ2-2; D gene ambiguous. This CDR3 spans 13 amino acids. V lost 3 bases to trimming and J lost 7 bases, with 9 bases between them. Germline-derived CDR1 and CDR2 are LNHDA and SQIVND (reference sequence). CDR3 bases: TGTGCCAGTAGTATTTCGGGTGGCGGGGAGCTGTTTTTT. Its translation is CASSISGGGELFF.

The genes are TRBV19 and TRBJ1-1, with TRBD1 as a possible D gene (6 bases). V gave up 6 bases and J gave up 5 bases, with 22 bases separating them. Germline V gene data show CDR1 as LNHDA and CDR2 as SQIVND (reference sequence). CDR3 length: 16 amino acids. This chain's CDR3 is CASRGGAPMLGTEAFF. In nucleotides, the CDR3 is TGTGCCAGTAGGGGGGGCGCACCGATGCTGGGGACTGAAGCTTTCTTT.

CDR3 residues: CASSLQGGEKLFF. The CDR3 nucleotides are TGCGCCAGCAGCTTGCAAGGGGGTGAAAAACTGTTTTTT. The chain recombines TRBV5-1 with TRBJ1-4; D is possibly TRBD1 (6 bases). Germline V gene sequence: CDR1 SGHRS, CDR2 YFSETQ. The CDR3 is made up of 13 amino acids. With 1 base removed from V and 7 bases from J, the gap between germline ends came to 8 bases.

CDR3 DNA sequence: TGTGCCAGTAGTATACAGGAGAACTATGGCTACACCTTC. It codes for CASSIQENYGYTF. The chain links TRBV19 to TRBJ1-2; D not resolved. The germline gives CDR1 LNHDA, CDR2 SQIVND (reference sequence). V dropped 2 bases and J dropped 2 bases, with 6 bases sitting between them. This CDR3 is 13 amino acids long.

The V and J genes are TRBV9 and TRBJ2-5; a possible D gene is TRBD1 (6 bases). The CDR3 loop spans 11 amino acids. V was pared by 2 bases and J by 12 bases, with 11 bases between. Per germline, CDR1 SGDLS and CDR2 YYNGEE. CDR3 DNA: TGTGCCAGCAGCGTGGGACACACTAAGTACTTC. This gives the protein CASSVGHTKYF.

CDR3 bases: TGTGCCAGCAGCTTATTGGGTAACGGCTACACCTTC. Translating it yields CASSLLGNGYTF. The J gene is TRBJ1-2, the V gene TRBV11-2, with D hard to call. V lost 2 bases to trimming and J lost 8 bases, with 9 bases between them. From germline, CDR1 is SGHAT and CDR2 FQNNGV. The CDR3 sequence is 12 residues long. The complete variable domain, with remaining parts taken from reference TRBV11-2 and TRBJ1-2, reads EAGVAQSPRYKIIEKRQSVAFWCNPISGHATLYWYQQILGQGPKLLIQFQNNGVVDDSQLPKDRFSAERLKGVDSTLKIQPAKLEDSAVYLCASSLLGNGYTFGSGTRLTVV.

The count of this clone is one. V is TRBV2 and J is TRBJ2-1, with 9 bases lining up with TRBD2. Germline CDR1 reads SNHLY; CDR2 reads FYNNEI. V trimming: 4 bases; J trimming: 4 bases; junction bases outside the gene matches: 5. This CDR3 comprises 15 residues. The CDR3 loop reads CASSGWTSEYNEQFF. The CDR3 bases are TGTGCCAGCAGTGGGTGGACTAGCGAATACAATGAGCAGTTCTTC.

In this sample, this clone turned up once. The genes are TRBV28 and TRBJ1-1; D call uncertain. CDR3 length: 14 residues. Germline V gene sequence: CDR1 MDHEN, CDR2 SYDVKM. Trimming left V 1 base short and J 0 bases short, with 6 bases between. The CDR3 DNA follows: TGTGCCAGCAGTTTATTCCGTATGAACACTGAAGCTTTCTTT. Its protein is CASSLFRMNTEAFF.

The rearrangement joins TRBV7-9 to TRBJ2-2; unclear D gene. The CDR3 loop spans 11 amino acids. Germline V CDR1 and CDR2: SEHNR, FQNEAQ (reference sequence). V was clipped by 2 bases and J by 5 bases, with 0 bases between them. The CDR3 DNA reads TGTGCCAGCAGCTTAACCGGGGAGCTGTTTTTT. Amino acid sequence: CASSLTGELFF. Full variable domain (remainder filled in from reference TRBV7-9 and TRBJ2-2): DTGVSQNPRHKITKRGQNVTFRCDPISEHNRLYWYRQTLGQGPEFLTYFQNEAQLEKSRLLSDRFSAERPKGSFSTLEIQRTEQGDSAMYLCASSLTGELFFGEGSRLTVL.

This clone was counted between two and nine times. Here the CDR3 DNA reads TGTGCTAGTGGTTTGGCCCGGGCAGATAATCAGCCCCAGCATTTT. This codes for CASGLARADNQPQHF. The rearrangement links TRBV12-5 to TRBJ1-5; D not certain. This CDR3 is 15 amino acids long. V lost 1 base, J lost 4 bases, and 11 bases lay in between. Germline CDR1 LGHNT, CDR2 FRNRAP.

The CDR3 DNA is TGTGCCAGCAGCTTAGGAGGGTGGGAGGTTCGGGGCACAGATACGCAGTATTTT. Amino acids: CASSLGGWEVRGTDTQYF. The V call is TRBV7-2, the J call TRBJ2-3; D is perhaps TRBD2 (6 bases). CDR1 SGHTA and CDR2 FQGNSA come from the germline V gene. V was clipped by 1 base and J by 1 base, with 18 bases between them. The CDR3 sequence is 18 residues long.

This clone was detected only once. The CDR3 region is CASSPIGTGALGVKNIQYF. The CDR3 region has the DNA TGTGCCAGCTCACCAATAGGGACAGGGGCCTTGGGGGTCAAAAACATTCAGTACTTC. The rearrangement uses TRBV18 and TRBJ2-4, with 10 bases matching TRBD1. This CDR3 is built from 19 residues. Germline V lookup: CDR1 KGHSH, CDR2 LQKENI. V lost 2 bases and J lost 3; bases outside the gene matches: 13. Looking up the rest from reference TRBV18 and TRBJ2-4 gives the full variable domain: NAGVMQNPRHLVRRRGQEARLRCSPMKGHSHVYWYRQLPEEGLKFMVYLQKENIIDESGMPKERFSAEFPKEGPSILRIQQVVRGDSAAYFCASSPIGTGALGVKNIQYFGAGTRLSVL.

This chain joins TRBV4-1 and TRBJ1-1, with TRBD1 matching 9 bases. CDR1 is MGHRA, CDR2 YSYEKL, per germline. This CDR3 is 15 amino acids long. The V gene end was trimmed by 2 bases and the J gene end by 5 bases; junction bases not matched to a gene: 6. Here the CDR3 DNA reads TGCGCCAGCAGCCAACGCACAGGGGGCTGGACTGAAGCTTTCTTT. Its translation is CASSQRTGGWTEAFF.

Worth noting for this clone: This sample also contains other DNA sequences that code for the same CDR3. J is TRBJ2-1 and V is TRBV11-3, with 12 bases aligning to TRBD2. Per the germline V gene, CDR1 is SGHNT and CDR2 is YENEEA. The V gene end was trimmed by 5 bases and the J gene end by 8 bases; junction bases not matched to a gene: 7. This CDR3 contains 15 residues. The CDR3 DNA sequence: TGTGCCAGCAGCCTCCTAGCGGGAGGGCCGGATGAGCAGTTCTTC. The encoded protein is CASSLLAGGPDEQFF.

The table lists this clone with a count of one. The chain employs TRBV10-2 and TRBJ2-5; no clear D. V was cut by 0 bases and J by 5 bases, with 4 bases left in between. The CDR3 is made up of 12 amino acids. Germline values: CDR1 WSHSY, CDR2 SAAADI. The chain's CDR3 is CASSESGETQYF. In nucleotides, the CDR3 is TGCGCCAGCAGTGAGTCGGGGGAGACCCAGTACTTC.

The CDR3 DNA follows: TGTGCCAGCTCACCGGGTGGCAGGGTTCGTGCTGGGGCCAACGTCCTGACTTTC. Translation: CASSPGGRVRAGANVLTF. The chain has TRBV18 and TRBJ2-6; D might be TRBD1 (5 bases). V was pared by 3 bases and J by 2 bases, with 17 bases between. The CDR3 runs to 18 residues. Germline loops: CDR1 KGHSH, CDR2 LQKENI.

V is TRBV6-5 and J is TRBJ2-1, with 8 bases lining up with TRBD1. CDR1 is MNHEY and CDR2 is SVGAGI in the germline V gene. CDR3 length: 14 residues. V shed 10 bases, J shed 12 bases, and the junction held 17 bases outside the gene matches. The CDR3 sequence is CATQGRSGGLGQFF. CDR3 DNA sequence: TGTGCCACCCAGGGTCGGTCAGGGGGCCTGGGGCAGTTCTTC.